A selection of T cell receptor beta chains follows, all from one sample in a study of cytomegalovirus exposure and HLA in healthy donors. Sequenced by immunoSEQ multiplex PCR; TCRdb stores in-frame clones only, minus some. This table has about 93,000 clones, around 81% appearing once. What was sequenced was PBMCs. All receptors come from a man younger than 45 in good health and CMV-seronegative. The CDR3 runs from the conserved cysteine through the conserved F or W. A D gene is named only where the DNA matches it firmly. A row's size may be missing; if present it is once, few, many or a size class.

CDR3 protein | CDR3 DNA | J gene | V gene | CDR3 length | D gene | clone size
CASSRQGPNTEAFF | TGTGCCAGCAGCAGACAGGGACCGAACACTGAAGCTTTCTTT | TRBJ1-1 | TRBV11-3 | 14 | TRBD1 | .
CASSLRTGGGYTF | TGTGCCAGCAGCTTAAGGACAGGGGGCGGCTACACCTTC | TRBJ1-2 | TRBV7-3 | 13 | TRBD1 | .
CASSPETGVPYGYTF | TGTGCCAGTAGTCCGGAGACAGGGGTCCCCTATGGCTACACCTTC | TRBJ1-2 | TRBV19 | 15 | TRBD1 | .
CASSYSTRGQPQHF | TGTGCCAGCAGTTACTCGACGCGGGGTCAGCCCCAGCATTTT | TRBJ1-5 | TRBV6-6 | 14 | . | .
CASSNTGMNTEAFF | TGTGCCAGCAGCAATACAGGGATGAACACTGAAGCTTTCTTT | TRBJ1-1 | TRBV7-2 | 14 | . | .
CASSVGIVSGMNTEAFF | TGTGCCAGCAGCGTAGGAATCGTGTCAGGGATGAACACTGAAGCTTTCTTT | TRBJ1-1 | TRBV9 | 17 | . | .
CATSWRDRSYEQYF | TGTGCCACCAGCTGGCGGGACAGGTCCTACGAGCAGTACTTC | TRBJ2-7 | TRBV15 | 14 | TRBD1 | .
CASSLRAGLWGGEQYF | TGTGCCAGCAGCCTCCGGGCAGGGCTATGGGGAGGCGAGCAGTACTTC | TRBJ2-7 | TRBV5-6 | 16 | . | .
CASSFRTTRAGLKGYTF | TGTGCCAGCAGTTTCAGAACCACCCGGGCAGGGCTTAAGGGCTACACCTTC | TRBJ1-2 | TRBV25-1 | 17 | . | .
CASSESRTFGNTIYF | TGTGCCAGCAGTGAATCACGGACTTTTGGAAACACCATATATTTT | TRBJ1-3 | TRBV25-1 | 15 | . | .
CASSLVGTAEYNEQFF | TGTGCCAGCAGCTTAGTCGGGACAGCAGAATACAATGAGCAGTTCTTC | TRBJ2-1 | TRBV11-2 | 16 | TRBD1 | .
CASRKSTSSGLDTQYF | TGTGCCAGTAGAAAAAGTACTAGTTCTGGGCTAGATACGCAGTATTTT | TRBJ2-3 | TRBV19 | 16 | . | .
CASSLGSGIQPQHF | TGTGCCAGCAGCTTGGGGTCAGGGATTCAGCCCCAGCATTTT | TRBJ1-5 | TRBV5-5 | 14 | . | .
CASSLTSQGGQGYTF | TGTGCCAGCAGCTTGACTAGCCAGGGAGGTCAGGGCTACACCTTC | TRBJ1-2 | TRBV5-4 | 15 | . | .
CASSAGLAGGRGDNEQFF | TGTGCCAGCAGCGCCGGACTAGCGGGGGGCCGGGGAGACAATGAGCAGTTCTTC | TRBJ2-1 | TRBV9 | 18 | TRBD2 | .
CASSEPIGYTEAFF | TGTGCCAGCAGTGAACCGATCGGGTACACTGAAGCTTTCTTT | TRBJ1-1 | TRBV2 | 14 | . | .
CASSPSATNEKLFF | TGTGCCAGCAGCCCCAGTGCAACTAATGAAAAACTGTTTTTT | TRBJ1-4 | TRBV5-4 | 14 | . | .
CASSDGQGLAGYTF | TGCGCCAGCAGTGATGGACAGGGGTTGGCGGGCTACACCTTC | TRBJ1-2 | TRBV10-2 | 14 | TRBD1 | .
CASSRGASNQPQHF | TGTGCCAGCAGTCGCGGGGCTAGCAATCAGCCCCAGCATTTT | TRBJ1-5 | TRBV6-5 | 14 | . | .
CASSPITGGVNYGYTF | TGCGCCAGCAGCCCAATCACAGGGGGCGTCAACTATGGCTACACCTTC | TRBJ1-2 | TRBV5-1 | 16 | TRBD1 | .
CASSTPDQPQHF | TGTGCCAGTAGTACACCGGATCAGCCCCAGCATTTT | TRBJ1-5 | TRBV19 | 12 | . | .
CSANKAGARQRGTDTQYF | TGCAGCGCTAACAAAGCAGGGGCGCGTCAAAGGGGCACAGATACGCAGTATTTT | TRBJ2-3 | TRBV29-1 | 18 | . | .
CASSPPRGLRTEAFF | TGTGCCAGCTCACCACCGAGGGGGTTAAGGACTGAAGCTTTCTTT | TRBJ1-1 | TRBV18 | 15 | . | .
CASSLVYVAGGNTEAFF | TGTGCCAGCAGCTTAGTTTACGTTGCAGGAGGGAACACTGAAGCTTTCTTT | TRBJ1-1 | TRBV7-9 | 17 | . | .
CASSISSGSNQPQHF | TGTGCCAGTAGTATAAGTTCAGGGAGCAATCAGCCCCAGCATTTT | TRBJ1-5 | TRBV19 | 15 | . | .
CASSPGTATNEKLFF | TGTGCCAGCTCACCAGGGACAGCAACTAATGAAAAACTGTTTTTT | TRBJ1-4 | TRBV18 | 15 | TRBD1 | .
CASTEGVSTDTQYF | TGTGCCAGCACCGAGGGGGTAAGCACAGATACGCAGTATTTT | TRBJ2-3 | TRBV5-6 | 14 | . | .
CASSSDLPGLEKLFF | TGTGCCAGCAGCTCTGATTTACCAGGGCTTGAAAAACTGTTTTTT | TRBJ1-4 | TRBV7-9 | 15 | . | .
CASSWRTRQGEYEQYF | TGTGCCAGCAGCTGGCGGACAAGGCAGGGGGAGTACGAGCAGTACTTC | TRBJ2-7 | TRBV7-9 | 16 | TRBD1 | .
CAGSGLPNQPQHF | TGTGCCGGCTCGGGACTTCCCAATCAGCCCCAGCATTTT | TRBJ1-5 | TRBV7-3 | 13 | . | .
CASSLGGTGYSTDTQYF | TGTGCCAGCAGCTTAGGAGGGACAGGGTATAGCACAGATACGCAGTATTTT | TRBJ2-3 | TRBV7-2 | 17 | TRBD1 | .
CASSSQGRDQPQHF | TGTGCCAGCAGCTCACAGGGGCGGGATCAGCCCCAGCATTTT | TRBJ1-5 | TRBV5-7 | 14 | TRBD1 | .
CASSFPGEGYTF | TGTGCCAGCAGTTTTCCGGGGGAAGGCTACACCTTC | TRBJ1-2 | TRBV27 | 12 | . | once
CASSLSGWGYNEQFF | TGTGCCAGCAGCCTGAGCGGGTGGGGCTACAATGAGCAGTTCTTC | TRBJ2-1 | TRBV6-6 | 15 | . | .
CASSIGLAEQFF | TGTGCCAGTAGTATTGGGCTAGCGGAGCAGTTCTTC | TRBJ2-1 | TRBV19 | 12 | . | once
CASRSNQGGPNQPQHF | TGCGCCAGCAGATCAAACCAGGGAGGCCCCAATCAGCCCCAGCATTTT | TRBJ1-5 | TRBV10-2 | 16 | . | .
CASSYSGPADNEQFF | TGTGCCAGCAGCTATAGCGGGCCAGCTGACAATGAGCAGTTCTTC | TRBJ2-1 | TRBV11-3 | 15 | TRBD2 | .
CASSIRLRGMNTEAFF | TGTGCCAGTAGTATACGACTCAGGGGAATGAACACTGAAGCTTTCTTT | TRBJ1-1 | TRBV19 | 16 | . | .
CASSYQGNGELFF | TGTGCCAGCAGCTATCAGGGAAACGGGGAGCTGTTTTTT | TRBJ2-2 | TRBV11-2 | 13 | . | .
CASSLRGDNSYNEQFF | TGTGCCAGCAGCCTCCGGGGGGACAACTCCTACAATGAGCAGTTCTTC | TRBJ2-1 | TRBV9 | 16 | . | .
CASSQGRTTGTSTDTQYF | TGCGCCAGCAGCCAAGGCAGAACCACCGGGACTAGCACAGATACGCAGTATTTT | TRBJ2-3 | TRBV4-3 | 18 | . | .
CASSTTNNYGYTF | TGTGCCAGCAGCACAACTAATAACTATGGCTACACCTTC | TRBJ1-2 | TRBV6-6 | 13 | . | .
CASSQKGRGGTEAFF | TGCGCCAGCAGCCAAAAAGGGCGGGGCGGCACTGAAGCTTTCTTT | TRBJ1-1 | TRBV4-1 | 15 | . | .
CASSGNYGYTF | TGTGCCAGTTCAGGGAACTATGGCTACACCTTC | TRBJ1-2 | TRBV7-8 | 11 | . | .
CASSDRGEGKAFF | TGTGCCAGCAGCGACAGGGGGGAAGGGAAAGCTTTCTTT | TRBJ1-1 | TRBV21-1 | 13 | . | .
CASSPMTGSSYTGELFF | TGTGCCAGCAGCCCGATGACAGGGAGTAGTTACACCGGGGAGCTGTTTTTT | TRBJ2-2 | TRBV9 | 17 | TRBD1 | few
CATGQRRTDTQYF | TGTGCCACCGGACAGAGACGCACAGATACGCAGTATTTT | TRBJ2-3 | TRBV10-3 | 13 | . | .
CASSLASVAGGRGTQYF | TGCGCCAGCAGCTTGGCCTCAGTAGCGGGGGGCCGGGGGACGCAGTATTTT | TRBJ2-3 | TRBV5-1 | 17 | TRBD2 | .